This T cell receptor (beta chain) was documented in a study of low-dose radiotherapy and immunotherapy resistance in tumors. Turning to the study itself: Starting cycle 1 day 1, oral aspirin 300 mg was given daily for four cycles.

This clonotype has a count of ten or more. Germline V gives CDR1 DFQATT, CDR2 SNEGSKA (reference sequence). This CDR3 region has 17 residues. J gave up 2 bases and V 3 bases, and 16 bases lay outside the gene matches. First-strand cDNA relied on TRAV- and TRBV-specific primers spanning alpha and beta chains. A 20-cycle PCR with a constant-region primer and V-primer adapter amplified TCRs. In vitro transcription served to amplify the mRNA that had been isolated. TCRdb re-derived calls from the reads in MiXCR, one entry per CDR3 protein. The table has some 100,000 distinct CDR3 sequences, 20% seen once. Time point described: after trial treatment. The sample's treatment: LDRT plus nivolumab, ipilimumab, low-dose cyclophosphamide and aspirin (RACIN trial). Donors were administered nivolumab, ipilimumab, aspirin and low-dose cyclophosphamide, together with low-dose radiotherapy. Inclusion covered patients whose advanced solid tumors lacked tumor-infiltrating lymphocytes.

The rearrangement joins TRBV20-1 to TRBJ2-7, with 7 bases that match TRBD1. This clonotype originated in a female donor with ovarian cancer. The sample here was PBMCs, taken after low-dose radiotherapy plus immunotherapy. CDR3 residues: CSASDRAMVLGAYEQYF. In DNA, the CDR3 is TGCAGTGCTAGTGACAGGGCGATGGTCCTTGGGGCCTACGAGCAGTACTTC.